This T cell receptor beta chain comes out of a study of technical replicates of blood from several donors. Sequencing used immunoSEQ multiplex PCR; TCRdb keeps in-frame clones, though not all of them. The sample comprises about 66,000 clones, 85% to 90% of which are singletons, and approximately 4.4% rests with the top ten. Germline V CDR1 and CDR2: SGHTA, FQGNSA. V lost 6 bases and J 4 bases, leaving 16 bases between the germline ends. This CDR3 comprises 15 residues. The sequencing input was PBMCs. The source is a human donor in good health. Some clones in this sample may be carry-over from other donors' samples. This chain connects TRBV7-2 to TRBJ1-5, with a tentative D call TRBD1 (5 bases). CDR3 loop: CASRLTGGGNQPQHF. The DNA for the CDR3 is TGTGCCAGCAGACTTACGGGGGGTGGGAATCAGCCCCAGCATTTT. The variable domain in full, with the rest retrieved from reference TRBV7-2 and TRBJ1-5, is GAGVSQSPSNKVTEKGKDVELRCDPISGHTALYWYRQSLGQGLEFLIYFQGNSAPDKSGLPSDRFSAERTGGSVSTLTIQRTQQEDSAVYLCASRLTGGGNQPQHFGDGTRLSIL.